One sample yielded the 3 T cell receptor beta chains listed below, sequenced in a study of blood T cell repertoires in COVID-19. This table comes from immunoSEQ multiplex PCR, and its TCRdb copy is limited to in-frame clones, with some not included. Among approximately 140,000 clones listed, roughly 83% were seen once. The sequenced material came from peripheral blood. Receptors were obtained from a man aged 55-75 years with acute or convalescent COVID-19.

This clone was seen only a few times. The CDR3 region has the DNA TGTGCCAGCAGTTTAGCGGGCCCGCCCTACAATGAGCAGTTCTTC. This sequence encodes CASSLAGPPYNEQFF. The chain couples TRBV27 to TRBJ2-1; D may be TRBD2 (5 bases). From germline, CDR1 is MNHEY and CDR2 SMNVEV (reference sequence). The V gene lost 2 bases and the J gene lost 2 bases, with 10 bases spanning the gap. The CDR3 contains 15 residues.

The chain links TRBV19 to TRBJ2-5, with 9 bases that match TRBD2. The germline V gene has CDR1 LNHDA and CDR2 SQIVND (reference sequence). Losses at the gene ends were 4 bases for V and 0 bases for J; bases not matched to a gene: 6. The CDR3 length is 16 residues. CDR3 region: CASSTGTSQYQETQYF. CDR3 bases: TGTGCCAGTAGTACCGGGACTAGCCAGTACCAAGAGACCCAGTACTTC. The full variable domain, its missing parts supplied by reference TRBV19 and TRBJ2-5, is DGGITQSPKYLFRKEGQNVTLSCEQNLNHDAMYWYRQDPGQGLRLIYYSQIVNDFQKGDIAEGYSVSREKKESFPLTVTSAQKNPTAFYLCASSTGTSQYQETQYFGPGTRLLVL.

CDR3 nucleotides: TGTGCCAGCAGTTACTTGACTTCGGGAAAGACCCAGTACTTC. This gives the protein CASSYLTSGKTQYF. The chain is built from TRBV6-5 and TRBJ2-5; weak D call: TRBD2 (5 bases). The CDR3 is made up of 14 amino acids. The V and J ends lost 1 base and 6 bases respectively, with 12 bases between them. CDR1 is MNHEY, CDR2 SVGAGI, per germline.